This TCR beta chain was recovered during a study of blood T cell repertoires in COVID-19 (dated by TCRdb to about 2020). Broadly, across the study: The collaborator samples originated in the United States, Italy and Spain and spanned the acute and convalescent phases of COVID-19. Samples were obtained from the ongoing ImmuneRACE study (first 160 participants) and from 1,200 or so subjects provided by 6 global collaborators. A freely available public database, intended as a resource for researchers studying the immune response to SARS-CoV-2, is where the repertoires were released. Where available, HLA class I and class II types were taken from metadata supplied by the sample provider and were not determined by assay-based typing. The dataset comprised deeply sampled blood TCRbeta repertoires from subjects exposed to, actively infected with, or recovered from COVID-19. The prospective study material was composed of cDNA or gDNA derived from T cells, B-cell-depleted T cells, or PBMCs. Sample metadata almost always included a de-identified subject ID, COVID-19 status, age in years and sex.

Collaborating institutions collected whole blood in K2EDTA tubes following their own protocols. For TCRbeta analysis, collaborators shipped samples in one of three forms: frozen whole blood, isolated PBMCs, or DNA extracted from either of those sample types. V was cut back by 3 bases and J by 6 bases, leaving a gap of 20 bases between them. CDR1 and CDR2 (LNHDA, SQIVND) derive from the germline V gene (reference sequence). Spanning cysteine to phenylalanine, the CDR3 consists of 16 amino acids. The sequence is cut down to CDR3 DNA, 48 bases in frame from base 1. TCRbeta CDR3 regions were amplified from genomic DNA using the immunoSEQ Assay, a bias-controlled multiplex PCR. The original pipeline was this. The number of nucleated cells in each sample was estimated from the amplification of reference gene primers within the assay. To quantify the absolute abundance of each unique TCRbeta CDR3 rearrangement, sequence reads were collapsed and filtered. For each sample, productive Simpson clonality was calculated as the square root of Simpson's diversity index over productive rearrangements. This is the immuneACCESS table as TCRdb keeps it, with only in-frame sequences that have V and J called. A part of the clones is gone; compared with another copy, unresolved V genes explain less than half, and the rest is unexplained. V and J calls and clone size are given by that table; D and trimming were obtained from the DNA. Counted in this sample were about 190,000 clones; about nine tenths of them appeared once. The ten largest make up approximately 1.1% of the sample.

General conclusions and limits of the study: Clinical and demographic metadata were provided uncurated, with the amount varying by source and participant.

About this clone: The specificity of this receptor is unknown. No quality values exist for individual bases; no much larger clone is one base distant.

This sequence uses TRBV19 and TRBJ1-1; TRBD1 is a weak D gene call, 6 bases matching. Sequenced input: peripheral blood. The receptor was isolated from a man aged 30-40 years with acute or convalescent COVID-19. This receptor has the CDR3 CASSMNRARDNAEAFF. The nucleotide sequence reads as follows: TGTGCCAGTAGTATGAACAGGGCCAGGGATAACGCTGAAGCTTTCTTT.